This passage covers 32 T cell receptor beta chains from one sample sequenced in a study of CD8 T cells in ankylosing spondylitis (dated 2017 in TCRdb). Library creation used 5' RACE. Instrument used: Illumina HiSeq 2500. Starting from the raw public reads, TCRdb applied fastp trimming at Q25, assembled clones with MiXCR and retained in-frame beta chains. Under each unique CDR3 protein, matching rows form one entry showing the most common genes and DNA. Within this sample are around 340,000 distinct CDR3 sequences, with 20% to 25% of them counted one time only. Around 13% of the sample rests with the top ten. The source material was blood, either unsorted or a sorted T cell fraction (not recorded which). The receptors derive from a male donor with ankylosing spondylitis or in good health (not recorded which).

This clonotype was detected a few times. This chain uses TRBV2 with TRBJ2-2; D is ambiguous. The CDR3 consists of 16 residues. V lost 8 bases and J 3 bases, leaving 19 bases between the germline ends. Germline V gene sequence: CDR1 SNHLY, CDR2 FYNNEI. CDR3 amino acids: CASVSQVAQYTGELFF. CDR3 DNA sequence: TGTGCCAGCGTTTCCCAGGTGGCCCAATACACCGGGGAGCTGTTTTTT.

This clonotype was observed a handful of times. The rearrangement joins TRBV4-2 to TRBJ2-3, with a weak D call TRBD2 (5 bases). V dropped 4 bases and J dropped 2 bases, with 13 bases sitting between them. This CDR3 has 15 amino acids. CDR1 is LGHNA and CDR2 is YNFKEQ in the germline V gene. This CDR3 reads CASSPEERATDTQYF. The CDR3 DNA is TGTGCCAGCAGCCCCGAGGAGAGGGCCACAGATACGCAGTATTTT.

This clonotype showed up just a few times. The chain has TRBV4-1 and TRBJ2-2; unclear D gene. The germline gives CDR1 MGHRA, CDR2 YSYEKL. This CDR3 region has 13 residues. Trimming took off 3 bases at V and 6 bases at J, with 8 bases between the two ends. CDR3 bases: TGCGCCAGCAGCCACAACCCCTCCGGGGAGCTGTTTTTT. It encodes CASSHNPSGELFF.

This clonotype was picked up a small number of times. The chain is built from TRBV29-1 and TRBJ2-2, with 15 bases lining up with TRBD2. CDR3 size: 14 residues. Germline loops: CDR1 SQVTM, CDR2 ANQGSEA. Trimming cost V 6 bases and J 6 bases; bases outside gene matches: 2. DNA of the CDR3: TGCAGCGTCGGACTAGCGGGGGGGCCCGGGGAGCTGTTTTTT. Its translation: CSVGLAGGPGELFF.

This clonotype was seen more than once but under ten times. The CDR3 sequence: CSVRDRVTDTQYF. CDR3 nucleotides: TGCAGCGTCAGAGACAGGGTCACAGATACGCAGTATTTT. The V and J genes are TRBV29-1 and TRBJ2-3; the match to TRBD1 covers 7 bases. The germline CDR1 and CDR2 sequences are SQVTM and ANQGSEA. The CDR3 contains 13 residues. After removal of 6 bases from V and 2 bases from J, the junction contained 5 bases not matched to a gene.

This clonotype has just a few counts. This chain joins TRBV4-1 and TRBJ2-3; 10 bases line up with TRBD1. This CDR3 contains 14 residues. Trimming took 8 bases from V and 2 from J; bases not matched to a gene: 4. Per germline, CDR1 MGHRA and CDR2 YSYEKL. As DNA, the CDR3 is TGCGCCAGCCTCGGGACAGGGGTCACAGATACGCAGTATTTT. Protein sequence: CASLGTGVTDTQYF.

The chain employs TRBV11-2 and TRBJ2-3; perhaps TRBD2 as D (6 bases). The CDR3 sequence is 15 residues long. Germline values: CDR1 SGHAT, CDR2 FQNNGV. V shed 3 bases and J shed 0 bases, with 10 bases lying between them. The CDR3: CASSFGGMSTDTQYF. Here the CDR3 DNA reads TGTGCCAGCAGCTTCGGGGGAATGAGCACAGATACGCAGTATTTT.

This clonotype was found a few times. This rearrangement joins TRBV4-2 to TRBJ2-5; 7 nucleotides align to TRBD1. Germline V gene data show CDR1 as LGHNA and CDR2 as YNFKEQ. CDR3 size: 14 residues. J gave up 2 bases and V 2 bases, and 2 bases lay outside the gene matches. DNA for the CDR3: TGTGCCAGCAGCCAACGGGACAGACAAGAGACCCAGTACTTC. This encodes CASSQRDRQETQYF.

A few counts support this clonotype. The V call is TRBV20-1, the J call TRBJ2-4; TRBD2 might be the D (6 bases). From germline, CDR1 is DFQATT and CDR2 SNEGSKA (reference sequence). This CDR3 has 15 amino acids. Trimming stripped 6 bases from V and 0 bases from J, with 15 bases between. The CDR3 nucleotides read TGCAGTGCCCCGCCCACGGGAGTAGCCAAAAACATTCAGTACTTC. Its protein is CSAPPTGVAKNIQYF.

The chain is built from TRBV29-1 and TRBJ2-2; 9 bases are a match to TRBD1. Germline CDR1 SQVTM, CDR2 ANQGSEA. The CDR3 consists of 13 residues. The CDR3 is CTYRGQNTGELFF. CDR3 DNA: TGCACTTACAGGGGGCAGAACACCGGGGAGCTGTTTTTT.

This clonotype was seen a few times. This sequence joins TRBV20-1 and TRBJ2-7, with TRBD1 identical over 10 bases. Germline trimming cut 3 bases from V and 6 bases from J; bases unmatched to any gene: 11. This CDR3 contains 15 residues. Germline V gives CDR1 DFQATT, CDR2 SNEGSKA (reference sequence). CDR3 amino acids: CSASYPGTGVGEQYF. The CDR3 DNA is TGCAGTGCTAGTTATCCCGGGACAGGGGTCGGCGAGCAGTACTTC.

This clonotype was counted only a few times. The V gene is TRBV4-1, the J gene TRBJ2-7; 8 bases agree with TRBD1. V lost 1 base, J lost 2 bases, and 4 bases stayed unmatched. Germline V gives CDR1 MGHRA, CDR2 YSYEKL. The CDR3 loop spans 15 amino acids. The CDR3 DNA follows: TGCGCCAGCAGCCAAGTTGTACAGGGGGCCTACGAGCAGTACTTC. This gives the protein CASSQVVQGAYEQYF.

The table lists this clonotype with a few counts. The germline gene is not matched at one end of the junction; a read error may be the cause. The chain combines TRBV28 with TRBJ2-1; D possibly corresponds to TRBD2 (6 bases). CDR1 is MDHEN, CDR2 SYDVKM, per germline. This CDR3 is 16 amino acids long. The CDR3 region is CASSLAGPSSYNEQLF. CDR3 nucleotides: TGTGCCAGCAGTTTGGCGGGGCCCAGCTCCTACAATGAGCAGTTATTC.

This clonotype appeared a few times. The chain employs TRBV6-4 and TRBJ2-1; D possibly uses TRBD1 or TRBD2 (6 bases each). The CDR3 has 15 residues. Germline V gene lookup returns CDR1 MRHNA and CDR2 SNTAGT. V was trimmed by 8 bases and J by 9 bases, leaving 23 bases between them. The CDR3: CASSLSGGALSEQFF. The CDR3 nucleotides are TGTGCCAGCTCCTTGTCCGGGGGCGCTTTGAGTGAGCAGTTCTTC.

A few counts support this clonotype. CDR3 in amino acids: CASNPRDTSPYNEQFF. CDR3 nucleotide sequence: TGTGCCAGCAACCCACGGGACACTTCCCCCTACAATGAGCAGTTCTTC. The chain recombines TRBV12-3 or TRBV12-4 with TRBJ2-1; weak D call: TRBD1 (6 bases). V was clipped by 7 bases and J by 2 bases, with 18 bases between them. The CDR3 has 16 residues.

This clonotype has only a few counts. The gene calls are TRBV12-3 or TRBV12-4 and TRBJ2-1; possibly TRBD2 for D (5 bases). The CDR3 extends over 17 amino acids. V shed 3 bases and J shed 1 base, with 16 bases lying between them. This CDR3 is CASSFEPGRGSYNEQFF. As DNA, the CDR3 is TGTGCCAGCAGTTTTGAACCCGGCAGAGGGTCCTACAATGAGCAGTTCTTC.

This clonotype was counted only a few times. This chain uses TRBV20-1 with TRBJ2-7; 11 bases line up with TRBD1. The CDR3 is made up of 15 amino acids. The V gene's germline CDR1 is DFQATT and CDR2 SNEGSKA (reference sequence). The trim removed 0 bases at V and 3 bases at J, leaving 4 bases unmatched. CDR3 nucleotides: TGCAGTGCTAGAGATCGGGGGACAGGGGGCTACGAGCAGTACTTC. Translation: CSARDRGTGGYEQYF.

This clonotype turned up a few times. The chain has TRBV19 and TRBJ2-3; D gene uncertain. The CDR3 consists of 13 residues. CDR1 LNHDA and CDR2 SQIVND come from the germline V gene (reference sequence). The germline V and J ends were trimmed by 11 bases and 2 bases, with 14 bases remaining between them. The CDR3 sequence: CALRGGYTDTQYF. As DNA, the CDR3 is TGTGCCCTACGTGGCGGATACACAGATACGCAGTATTTT.

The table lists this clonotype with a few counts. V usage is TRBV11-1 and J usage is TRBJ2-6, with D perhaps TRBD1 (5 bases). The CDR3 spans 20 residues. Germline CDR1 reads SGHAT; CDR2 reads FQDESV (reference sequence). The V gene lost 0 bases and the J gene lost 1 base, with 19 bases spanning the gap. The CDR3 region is CASSLAQVAGPESGANVLTF. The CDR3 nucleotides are TGTGCCAGCAGCTTAGCCCAGGTGGCAGGGCCAGAATCTGGGGCCAACGTCCTGACTTTC.

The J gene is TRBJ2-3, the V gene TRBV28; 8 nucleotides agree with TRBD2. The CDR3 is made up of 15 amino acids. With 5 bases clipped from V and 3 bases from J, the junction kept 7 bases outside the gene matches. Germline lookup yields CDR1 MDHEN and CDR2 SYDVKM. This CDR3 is CASSIPGLVTDTQYF. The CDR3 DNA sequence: TGTGCCAGCAGTATTCCGGGACTAGTGACAGATACGCAGTATTTT.

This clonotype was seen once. In nucleotides, the CDR3 is TGTGCCAGCAGCTTCGGGGGGCAAAACATTCAGTACTTC. This codes for CASSFGGQNIQYF. The chain is built from TRBV7-9 and TRBJ2-4; weak D call: TRBD2 (7 bases). This CDR3 spans 13 amino acids. The V gene's germline CDR1 is SEHNR and CDR2 FQNEAQ (reference sequence). V lost 3 bases and J lost 5, with 8 bases in between.

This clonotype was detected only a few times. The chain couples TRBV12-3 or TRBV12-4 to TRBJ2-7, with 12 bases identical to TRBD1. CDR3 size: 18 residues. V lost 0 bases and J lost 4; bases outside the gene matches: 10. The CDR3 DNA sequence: TGTGCCAGCAGTTTAGCGCTGGGACAGGGGGCTCTTTATTACGAGCAGTACTTC. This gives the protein CASSLALGQGALYYEQYF.

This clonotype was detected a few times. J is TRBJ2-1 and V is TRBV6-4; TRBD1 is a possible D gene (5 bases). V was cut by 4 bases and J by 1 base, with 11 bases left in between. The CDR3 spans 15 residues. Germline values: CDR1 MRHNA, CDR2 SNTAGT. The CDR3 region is CASSVQVGSYNEQFF. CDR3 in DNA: TGTGCCAGCAGTGTACAGGTGGGATCCTACAATGAGCAGTTCTTC.

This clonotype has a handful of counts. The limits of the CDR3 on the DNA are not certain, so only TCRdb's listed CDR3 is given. The CDR3 region is CASSSGQGGTYNEQFF. This chain connects TRBV28 to TRBJ2-1; whether TRBD1, the table's D call, matches the DNA was not checked. With termini counted, the CDR3 has 16 amino acids. CDR1 and CDR2 from the germline V gene are MDHEN and SYDVKM.

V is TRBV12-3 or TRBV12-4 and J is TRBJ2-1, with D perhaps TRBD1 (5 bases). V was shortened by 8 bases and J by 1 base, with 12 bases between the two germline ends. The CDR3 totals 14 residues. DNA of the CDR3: TGTGCCAGCTCCCTGGGGCGATCCTACAATGAGCAGTTCTTC. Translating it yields CASSLGRSYNEQFF.

CDR3 in DNA: TGTGCCAGCAGCGCTACTCGCCAGGGGGTCGGGACCGGGGAGCTGTTTTTT. Its protein product is CASSATRQGVGTGELFF. The gene calls are TRBV9 and TRBJ2-2, with 7 bases lining up with TRBD1. CDR1 and CDR2 (germline): SGDLS, YYNGEE. The CDR3 runs 17 residues. J lost 5 bases, V lost 3 bases, and 13 bases had no gene match.

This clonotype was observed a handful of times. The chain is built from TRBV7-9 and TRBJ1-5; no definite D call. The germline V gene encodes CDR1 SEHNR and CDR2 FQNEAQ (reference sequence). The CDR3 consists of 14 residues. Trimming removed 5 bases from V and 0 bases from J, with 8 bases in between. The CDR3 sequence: CASSPEGSNQPQHF. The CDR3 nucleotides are TGTGCCAGCAGCCCCGAGGGTAGCAATCAGCCCCAGCATTTT.

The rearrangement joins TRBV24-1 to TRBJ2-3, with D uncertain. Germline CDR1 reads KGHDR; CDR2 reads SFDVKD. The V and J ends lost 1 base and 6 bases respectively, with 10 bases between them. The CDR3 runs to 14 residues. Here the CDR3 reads CATSDFSGWDTQYF. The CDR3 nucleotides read TGTGCCACCAGTGATTTTTCAGGTTGGGATACGCAGTATTTT.

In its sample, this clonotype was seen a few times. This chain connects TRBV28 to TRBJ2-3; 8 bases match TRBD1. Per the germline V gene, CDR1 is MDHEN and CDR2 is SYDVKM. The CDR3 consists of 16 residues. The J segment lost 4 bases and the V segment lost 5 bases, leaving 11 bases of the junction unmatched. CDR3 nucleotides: TGTGCCAGCAGTCTCTCCCGGGACAGGAGATCAGATACGCAGTATTTT. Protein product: CASSLSRDRRSDTQYF.

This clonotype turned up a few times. The CDR3 sequence: CASSFDDEQHSNQPQHF. The CDR3 DNA reads as TGTGCCAGCAGCTTCGACGATGAACAGCATAGCAATCAGCCCCAGCATTTT. The gene calls are TRBV7-9 and TRBJ1-5; D unresolved. The CDR3 contains 17 residues. Between the trimmed V and J ends, which lost 3 bases and 0 bases, there was a span of 15 bases. Germline CDR1 is SEHNR and CDR2 is FQNEAQ (reference sequence).

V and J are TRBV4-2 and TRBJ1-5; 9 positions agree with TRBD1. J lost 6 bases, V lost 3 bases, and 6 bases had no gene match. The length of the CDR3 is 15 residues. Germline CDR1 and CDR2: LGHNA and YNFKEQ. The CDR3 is CASSQGDREAQPQHF. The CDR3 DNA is TGTGCCAGCAGCCAGGGGGACAGGGAGGCTCAGCCCCAGCATTTT.

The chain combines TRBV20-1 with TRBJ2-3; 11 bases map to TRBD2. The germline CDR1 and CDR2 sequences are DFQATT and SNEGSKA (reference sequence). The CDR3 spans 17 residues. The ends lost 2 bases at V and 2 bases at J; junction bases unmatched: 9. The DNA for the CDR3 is TGCAGTGCTAGAATTCCGCAGGGACTAGCGGACACAGATACGCAGTATTTT. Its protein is CSARIPQGLADTDTQYF.